A single sample gave rise to the 23 T cell receptor beta chains below, sequenced in a study of beta chain features in type 1 diabetes. Expressed TCRB transcripts were sequenced after all isolated RNA was converted to cDNA. Some clones are missing from TCRdb's copy, which holds only in-frame ones; the method was immunoSEQ multiplex PCR. This sample yields 200,000 to 250,000 clones, of which 9.5% to 13% are seen a single time; 1% to 1.5% belongs to the top ten. Sequencing was performed on central memory CD4+ T cells from blood. These receptor sequences come from a man aged 18 to 35 in good health.

The rearrangement joins TRBV4-1 to TRBJ1-2; D uncertain. Germline V lookup: CDR1 MGHRA, CDR2 YSYEKL. Trimming removed 1 base at V and 0 bases at J, with 9 bases between. The CDR3 contains 15 residues. The CDR3 nucleotides are TGCGCCAGCAGCCAAGTTGGGATTTCTAACTATGGCTACACCTTC. Translated, it gives CASSQVGISNYGYTF.

This clone was picked up many times. The rearrangement uses TRBV30 and TRBJ2-5; D gene ambiguous. The CDR3 runs 13 residues. V was clipped by 1 base and J by 5 bases, with 11 bases between them. The germline CDR1 and CDR2 sequences are GTSNPN and SVGIG (reference sequence). The CDR3 nucleotides read TGTGCCTGGAGTGGAGGAAACTGGGAGACCCAGTACTTC. This sequence encodes CAWSGGNWETQYF.

The chain links TRBV5-1 to TRBJ2-3; D is ambiguous. The germline V and J ends were trimmed by 0 bases and 2 bases, with 10 bases remaining between them. The CDR3 has 15 residues. The V gene's germline CDR1 is SGHRS and CDR2 YFSETQ. DNA of the CDR3: TGCGCCAGCAGCTTGGCTCTAATTACCACAGATACGCAGTATTTT. Its translation is CASSLALITTDTQYF.

V usage is TRBV4-1 and J usage is TRBJ2-4, with 7 bases fitting TRBD2. CDR3 length equals 18 residues. The germline V gene has CDR1 MGHRA and CDR2 YSYEKL. The trim removed 2 bases at V and 5 bases at J, leaving 15 bases unmatched. CDR3 loop: CASSQKEAGEGPQNIQYF. The CDR3 bases are TGCGCCAGCAGCCAAAAAGAGGCGGGAGAGGGACCACAAAACATTCAGTACTTC.

The table lists this clone with a few counts. The rearrangement joins TRBV28 to TRBJ1-5; no clear D. The CDR3 runs to 12 residues. Germline V CDR1 and CDR2: MDHEN, SYDVKM. Trimming took 3 bases from V and 6 from J, leaving 6 bases between them. CDR3 nucleotide sequence: TGTGCCAGCAGTTTCGTCTTTCAGCCCCAGCATTTT. Translating it yields CASSFVFQPQHF.

V gene TRBV25-1 combines with J gene TRBJ1-4, with D perhaps TRBD1 (5 bases). The germline V gene has CDR1 MGHDK and CDR2 SYGVNS. CDR3 length: 12 amino acids. Deletions cut 6 bases from V and 12 bases from J, with 14 bases between. This CDR3 is CASSLDSGELFF. The CDR3 region has the DNA TGTGCCAGCAGCCTTGACAGTGGGGAACTGTTTTTT.

This chain joins TRBV30 and TRBJ2-3, with TRBD1 matching over 10 bases. J lost 5 bases, V lost 2 bases, and 7 bases had no gene match. Germline V CDR1 and CDR2: GTSNPN, SVGIG (reference sequence). CDR3 length: 15 residues. The CDR3 here is CAWSIKTGGKDTQYF. The CDR3 bases are TGTGCCTGGAGTATAAAGACAGGGGGCAAAGATACGCAGTATTTT.

This clone was observed a handful of times. V is TRBV4-1 and J is TRBJ2-7, with TRBD1 identical over 11 bases. This CDR3 region has 16 residues. Trimming at V came to 0 bases and at J to 1 base, leaving 2 bases not matched to a gene. The germline V gene has CDR1 MGHRA and CDR2 YSYEKL. CDR3 nucleotides: TGCGCCAGCAGCCAAGATTGGGACAGGGGGTCCTACGAGCAGTACTTC. Protein sequence: CASSQDWDRGSYEQYF.

The chain links TRBV28 to TRBJ2-7, with unresolved D. The CDR3 loop spans 12 amino acids. Trimming removed 6 bases from V and 5 bases from J, with 11 bases in between. CDR1 MDHEN and CDR2 SYDVKM come from the germline V gene. CDR3: CASSPPWDEQYF. The CDR3 nucleotides are TGTGCCAGCAGCCCCCCTTGGGACGAGCAGTACTTC. The complete variable domain, with remaining parts taken from reference TRBV28 and TRBJ2-7, reads DVKVTQSSRYLVKRTGEKVFLECVQDMDHENMFWYRQDPGLGLRLIYFSYDVKMKEKGDIPEGYSVSREKKERFSLILESASTNQTSMYLCASSPPWDEQYFGPGTRLTVT.

This rearrangement joins TRBV30 to TRBJ1-2, with no clear D. There are 14 residues in the CDR3. With 3 bases removed from V and 2 bases from J, the gap between germline ends came to 13 bases. Germline loops: CDR1 GTSNPN, CDR2 SVGIG (reference sequence). CDR3: CAWSARAINYGYTF. The DNA for the CDR3 is TGTGCCTGGAGCGCCAGAGCTATCAACTATGGCTACACCTTC.

This clone was detected ten times or more. The chain employs TRBV7-9 and TRBJ2-1; the D is unclear. This CDR3 has 13 amino acids. Between the trimmed V and J ends, which lost 0 bases and 9 bases, there was a span of 9 bases. Germline assignment: CDR1 SEHNR and CDR2 FQNEAQ (reference sequence). The CDR3 nucleotides are TGTGCCAGCAGCTTAGCGGGTCCCTTTGAGCAGTTCTTC. Amino acids: CASSLAGPFEQFF. The entire variable domain, with the rest obtained from reference TRBV7-9 and TRBJ2-1, is as follows: DTGVSQNPRHKITKRGQNVTFRCDPISEHNRLYWYRQTLGQGPEFLTYFQNEAQLEKSRLLSDRFSAERPKGSFSTLEIQRTEQGDSAMYLCASSLAGPFEQFFGPGTRLTVL.

The chain joins TRBV2 to TRBJ2-5; D not certain. Trimming pared 0 bases from V and 5 bases from J, leaving 7 bases between. Germline loops: CDR1 SNHLY, CDR2 FYNNEI. This CDR3 contains 13 residues. As DNA, the CDR3 is TGTGCCAGCAGTGAAGCGCGTGAGGAGACCCAGTACTTC. This encodes CASSEAREETQYF. Using reference TRBV2 and TRBJ2-5 for the parts outside the CDR3, the full variable domain is EPEVTQTPSHQVTQMGQEVILRCVPISNHLYFYWYRQILGQKVEFLVSFYNNEISEKSEIFDDQFSVERPDGSNFTLKIRSTKLEDSAMYFCASSEAREETQYFGPGTRLLVL.

This chain joins TRBV7-2 and TRBJ2-3, with D maybe TRBD2 (6 bases). The CDR3 consists of 14 residues. Germline V CDR1 and CDR2: SGHTA, FQGNSA. Between the trimmed V and J ends, which lost 6 bases and 4 bases, there was a span of 14 bases. CDR3 region: CASREGVMSDTQYF. CDR3 nucleotides: TGTGCCAGCAGGGAGGGAGTCATGTCAGATACGCAGTATTTT.

The sample holds many counts of this clone. CDR3 protein: CASTPRWEPPDTQYF. CDR3 nucleotides: TGTGCCAGCACCCCTCGGTGGGAGCCCCCGGATACGCAGTATTTT. V usage is TRBV7-9 and J usage is TRBJ2-3; a weak D match, TRBD2 (5 bases). Trimming removed 7 bases at V and 6 bases at J, with 20 bases between. In germline, CDR1 is SEHNR, CDR2 FQNEAQ (reference sequence). The CDR3 spans 15 residues. The variable domain in full, completed from reference TRBV7-9 and TRBJ2-3, reads DTGVSQNPRHKITKRGQNVTFRCDPISEHNRLYWYRQTLGQGPEFLTYFQNEAQLEKSRLLSDRFSAERPKGSFSTLEIQRTEQGDSAMYLCASTPRWEPPDTQYFGPGTRLTVL.

This clone was counted many times. The CDR3: CASSQDWTSGRVEQYF. In DNA form, the CDR3 reads TGTGCCAGCAGCCAAGATTGGACTAGCGGGAGAGTCGAGCAGTACTTC. This sequence joins TRBV4-2 and TRBJ2-7, with 13 bases that match TRBD2. Looked up from germline, CDR1 is LGHNA and CDR2 is YNFKEQ. V lost 0 bases, J lost 6 bases, and 5 bases stayed unmatched. This CDR3 comprises 16 residues.

This clone was counted a few times. The sample has other DNA sequences that encode this CDR3 too. V and J are TRBV7-2 and TRBJ1-2; D possibly corresponds to TRBD1 (6 bases). In germline, CDR1 is SGHTA, CDR2 FQGNSA. The CDR3 has 14 amino acids. The ends were cut back, 1 base at V and 4 bases at J, with 10 bases in the middle. The CDR3 DNA sequence: TGTGCCAGCAGCTTAGGACAGGTCTTCTATGGCTACACCTTC. It codes for CASSLGQVFYGYTF. Drawing the rest from reference TRBV7-2 and TRBJ1-2, the complete variable domain is GAGVSQSPSNKVTEKGKDVELRCDPISGHTALYWYRQSLGQGLEFLIYFQGNSAPDKSGLPSDRFSAERTGGSVSTLTIQRTQQEDSAVYLCASSLGQVFYGYTFGSGTRLTVV.

This clone was counted ten times or more. The chain joins TRBV18 to TRBJ2-3, with D perhaps matching TRBD2 (5 bases). The ends were cut back, 6 bases at V and 0 bases at J, with 10 bases in the middle. The CDR3 length is 14 residues. CDR1 is KGHSH and CDR2 is LQKENI in the germline V gene. CDR3 region: CASSLASSTDTQYF. The CDR3 nucleotides are TGTGCCAGCTCGCTCGCTAGCAGCACAGATACGCAGTATTTT.

The genes are TRBV4-2 and TRBJ2-7, with 12 bases aligning to TRBD2. The CDR3 covers 17 residues. Germline V gives CDR1 LGHNA, CDR2 YNFKEQ. Trimming cost V 4 bases and J 5 bases; bases outside gene matches: 12. The CDR3 nucleotides read TGTGCCAGCAGCCTCGGGCTAGCGGGAGGGCGGGAGCACGAGCAGTACTTC. This gives the protein CASSLGLAGGREHEQYF.

This clone occurred many times. This rearrangement joins TRBV7-2 to TRBJ1-1, with D maybe TRBD1 (5 bases). The germline V and J ends were trimmed by 3 bases and 5 bases, with 13 bases remaining between them. The V gene's germline CDR1 is SGHTA and CDR2 FQGNSA. The CDR3 is made up of 14 amino acids. The CDR3 here is CASSLIQGGTEAFF. CDR3 coding DNA: TGTGCCAGCAGCTTGATTCAGGGTGGAACTGAAGCTTTCTTT.

As concerns this clone: Relative to the germline gene, one junction end is altered; a read error may explain this. The CDR3 bases are TGCGCCAGCAGCCAAGCGGGGAACTACAATGAGCAGTTCTTC. Protein sequence: CASSQAGNYNEQFF. The chain is built from TRBV7-2 and TRBJ2-1; 7 nucleotides align to TRBD2. CDR1 and CDR2 (germline): SGHTA, FQGNSA. This CDR3 spans 14 amino acids.

Many counts were recorded for this clone. CDR3 in DNA: TGTGCCAGCAGCCTCAGCGGAGGCCCCACAGATACGCAGTATTTT. As protein: CASSLSGGPTDTQYF. This chain uses TRBV7-8 with TRBJ2-3; TRBD2 is a possible D gene (5 bases). V was shortened by 5 bases and J by 2 bases, with 14 bases between the two germline ends. Per germline, CDR1 SGHVS and CDR2 FQNEAQ. This CDR3 spans 15 amino acids.

The CDR3 nucleotides are TGTGCCAGCAGCCACGGACAGGGGGCAAGGGGCTACACCTTC. This gives the protein CASSHGQGARGYTF. This sequence joins TRBV14 and TRBJ1-2, with 11 bases aligning to TRBD1. The V gene's germline CDR1 is SGHDN and CDR2 FVKESK. The V and J ends lost 3 bases and 8 bases, in that order; junction bases with no gene match: 5. The CDR3 totals 14 residues.

The chain carries TRBV11-3 and TRBJ2-1; D uncertain. This CDR3 is 12 amino acids long. From germline, CDR1 is SGHNT and CDR2 YENEEA. V dropped 1 base and J dropped 7 bases, with 5 bases sitting between them. The CDR3 nucleotides are TGTGCCAGCAGCTTAGGAGAAAATGAGCAGTTCTTC. As protein: CASSLGENEQFF.